Below, 2 T cell receptor beta chains from the same sample are listed, as sequenced in a study of blood T cell repertoires in COVID-19. Only in-frame clones appear in the TCRdb table, and some are missing; sequencing was by immunoSEQ multiplex PCR. The sample holds 50,000 or so clones; more than 90% are singletons and the top ten take more than 8%. Sequencing used peripheral blood. The receptors were sampled from a woman older than 75 with acute or convalescent COVID-19.

This clone has only a few counts. The chain carries TRBV18 and TRBJ1-5; 10 nucleotides match TRBD1. This CDR3 region has 16 residues. Germline trimming cut 2 bases from V and 4 bases from J; bases unmatched to any gene: 5. Looked up from germline, CDR1 is KGHSH and CDR2 is LQKENI. As DNA, the CDR3 is TGTGCCAGCTCACCAGGGACAGGGGCCCTAAATCAGCCCCAGCATTTT. This translates into CASSPGTGALNQPQHF.

The V call is TRBV12-5, the J call TRBJ2-1; a possible D gene is TRBD2 (6 bases). V was clipped by 7 bases and J by 1 base, with 11 bases between them. CDR1 LGHNT and CDR2 FRNRAP come from the germline V gene. The CDR3 has 14 residues. The CDR3 coding sequence is TGTGCTAGTGCCCTCGGGGGTTCCTACAATGAGCAGTTCTTC. Encoded protein: CASALGGSYNEQFF.